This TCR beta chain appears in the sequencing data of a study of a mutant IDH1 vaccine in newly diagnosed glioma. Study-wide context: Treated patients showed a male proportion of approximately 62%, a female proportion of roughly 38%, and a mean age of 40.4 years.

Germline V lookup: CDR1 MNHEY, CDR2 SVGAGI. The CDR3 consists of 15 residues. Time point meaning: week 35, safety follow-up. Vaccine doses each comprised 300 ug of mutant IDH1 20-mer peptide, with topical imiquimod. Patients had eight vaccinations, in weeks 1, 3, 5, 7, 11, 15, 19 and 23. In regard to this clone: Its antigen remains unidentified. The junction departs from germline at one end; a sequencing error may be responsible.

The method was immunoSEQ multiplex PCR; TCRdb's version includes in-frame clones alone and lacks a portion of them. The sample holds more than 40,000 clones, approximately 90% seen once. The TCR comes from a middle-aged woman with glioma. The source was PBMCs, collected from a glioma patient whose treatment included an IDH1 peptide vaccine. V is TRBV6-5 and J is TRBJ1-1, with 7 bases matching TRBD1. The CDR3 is CASSYLGGMKTEAFF. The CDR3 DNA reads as TGTGCCAGCAGTTACTTAGGGGGCATGAAAACTGAAGCTTTCTTT.